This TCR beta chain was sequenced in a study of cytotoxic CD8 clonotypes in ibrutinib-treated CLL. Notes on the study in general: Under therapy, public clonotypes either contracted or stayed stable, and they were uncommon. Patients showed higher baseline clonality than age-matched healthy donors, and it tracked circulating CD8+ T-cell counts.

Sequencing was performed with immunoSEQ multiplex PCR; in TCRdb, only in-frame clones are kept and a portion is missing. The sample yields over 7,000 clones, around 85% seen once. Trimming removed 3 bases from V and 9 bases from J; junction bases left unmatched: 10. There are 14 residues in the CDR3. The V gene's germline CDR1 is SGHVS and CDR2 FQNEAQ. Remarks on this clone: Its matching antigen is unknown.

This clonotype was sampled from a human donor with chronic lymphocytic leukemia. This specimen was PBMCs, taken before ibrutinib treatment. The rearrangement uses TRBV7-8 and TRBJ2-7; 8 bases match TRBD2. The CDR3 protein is CASSFIFGTRRQYF. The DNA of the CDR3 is TGTGCCAGCAGCTTCATTTTCGGGACTAGGAGGCAGTACTTC.